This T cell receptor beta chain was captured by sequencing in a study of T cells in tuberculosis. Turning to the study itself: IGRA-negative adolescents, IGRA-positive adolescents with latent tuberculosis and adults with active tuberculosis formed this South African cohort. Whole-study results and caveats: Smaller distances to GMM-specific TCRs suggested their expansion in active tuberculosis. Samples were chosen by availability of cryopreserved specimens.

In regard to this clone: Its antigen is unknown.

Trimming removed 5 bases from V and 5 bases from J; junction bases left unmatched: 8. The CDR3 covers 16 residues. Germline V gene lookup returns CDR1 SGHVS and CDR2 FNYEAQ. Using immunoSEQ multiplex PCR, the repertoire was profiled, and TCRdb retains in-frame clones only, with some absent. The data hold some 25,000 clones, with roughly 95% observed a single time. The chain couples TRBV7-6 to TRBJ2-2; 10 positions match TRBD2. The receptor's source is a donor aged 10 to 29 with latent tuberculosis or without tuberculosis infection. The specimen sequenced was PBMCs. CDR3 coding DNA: TGTGCCAGCAGCCCCCTGTTAGCGGGGGGTACCGGGGAGCTGTTTTTT. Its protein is CASSPLLAGGTGELFF. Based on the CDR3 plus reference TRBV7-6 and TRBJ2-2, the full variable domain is GAGVSQSPRYKVTKRGQDVALRCDPISGHVSLYWYRQALGQGPEFLTYFNYEAQQDKSGLPNDRFSAERPEGSISTLTIQRTEQRDSAMYRCASSPLLAGGTGELFFGEGSRLTVL.